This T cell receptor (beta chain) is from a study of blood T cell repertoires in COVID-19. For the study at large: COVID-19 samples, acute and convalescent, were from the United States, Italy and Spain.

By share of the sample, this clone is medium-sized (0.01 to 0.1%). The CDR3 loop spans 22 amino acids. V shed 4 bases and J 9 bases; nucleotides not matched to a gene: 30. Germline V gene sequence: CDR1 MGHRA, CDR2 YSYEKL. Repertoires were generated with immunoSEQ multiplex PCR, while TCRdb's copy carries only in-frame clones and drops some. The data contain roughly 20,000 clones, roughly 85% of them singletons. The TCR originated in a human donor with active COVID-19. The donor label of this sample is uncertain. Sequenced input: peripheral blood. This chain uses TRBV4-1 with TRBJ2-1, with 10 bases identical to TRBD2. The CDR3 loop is CASSLPLGSGRGGGILPGEQFF. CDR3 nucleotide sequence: TGCGCCAGCAGCCTGCCCTTGGGGAGCGGGAGGGGAGGCGGGATATTACCCGGTGAGCAGTTCTTC.